These T cell receptor beta chains were read from a single sample in a study of blood T cell repertoires in COVID-19. The assay was immunoSEQ multiplex PCR, and TCRdb's table has in-frame clones only and misses some. The sample lists a few hundred thousand clones; roughly four fifths were seen once. Sequenced sample: peripheral blood. These receptor sequences come from a woman in her fifties or sixties with acute or convalescent COVID-19. Each CDR3 is given with its conserved first and last residue. A D gene is named only where the DNA matches it firmly. Clone size, where shown, is once, few, many, or a class for clones that have expanded.

V	size	D	J	CDR3	DNA
TRBV4-1	-	TRBD1	TRBJ1-5	CASSRGQGIQPQHF	TGCGCCAGCAGCCGGGGACAGGGGATTCAGCCCCAGCATTTT
TRBV14	-	-	TRBJ1-1	CASSQKATEAFF	TGTGCCAGCAGCCAAAAAGCGACTGAAGCTTTCTTT
TRBV6-5	once	-	TRBJ1-2	CASSADRPANGYTF	TGTGCCAGCAGCGCGGACAGACCAGCTAATGGCTACACCTTC
TRBV7-2	-	TRBD1	TRBJ1-1	CASRQTGATEAFF	TGTGCCAGCAGGCAGACAGGGGCGACTGAAGCTTTCTTT
TRBV7-2	-	-	TRBJ1-5	CASSFSGIQPQHF	TGTGCCAGCAGCTTTTCGGGAATTCAGCCCCAGCATTTT
TRBV30	-	-	TRBJ1-1	CAWTQDWEAFF	TGTGCCTGGACTCAGGATTGGGAAGCTTTCTTT
TRBV7-3	few	TRBD1	TRBJ1-1	CASSSGTGSTEAFF	TGTGCCAGCAGCTCCGGGACAGGGAGCACTGAAGCTTTCTTT
TRBV5-6	-	TRBD2	TRBJ2-2	CASSPLGGGAAGELFF	TGTGCCAGCAGCCCCTTGGGCGGGGGGGCCGCCGGGGAGCTGTTTTTT
TRBV12-3/TRBV12-4	once	-	TRBJ1-1	CASSLQENTEAFF	TGTGCCAGCAGTTTGCAGGAGAACACTGAAGCTTTCTTT
TRBV19	-	-	TRBJ1-3	CASSTDQGTAYGTIYF	TGTGCCAGTAGTACCGACCAGGGGACCGCTTATGGCACCATATATTTT
TRBV25-1	-	-	TRBJ2-5	CASSWDKETQYF	TGTGCCAGCAGTTGGGACAAAGAGACCCAGTACTTC
TRBV2	-	TRBD1	TRBJ1-1	CASRTQGGNTEAFF	TGTGCCAGCAGAACACAGGGGGGGAACACTGAAGCTTTCTTT
TRBV4-2	-	TRBD2	TRBJ2-3	CASSQGGGTRPSTDTQYF	TGTGCCAGCAGCCAAGGCGGGGGGACTAGACCTAGCACAGATACGCAGTATTTT
TRBV5-6	-	TRBD2	TRBJ2-5	CASSSIGTSPQETQYF	TGTGCCAGCAGCTCGATTGGGACTAGTCCTCAAGAGACCCAGTACTTC
TRBV23-1	-	TRBD1	TRBJ1-4	CASSQQGAGEKLFF	TGCGCCAGCAGTCAGCAGGGGGCGGGGGAAAAACTGTTTTTT
TRBV3-1/TRBV3-2	few	-	TRBJ1-1	CASSQDRVGGTEAFF	TGTGCCAGCAGCCAAGACAGGGTCGGGGGCACTGAAGCTTTCTTT
TRBV6-2/TRBV6-3	-	-	TRBJ1-5	CASSYPGGLPGQPQHF	TGTGCCAGCAGTTACCCCGGGGGGCTCCCCGGACAGCCCCAGCATTTT
TRBV3-1/TRBV3-2	-	-	TRBJ2-1	CASSHGINPLGAPNEQFF	TGTGCCAGCAGCCATGGGATAAATCCCCTAGGGGCTCCAAATGAGCAGTTCTTC
TRBV6-1	-	-	TRBJ1-1	CASSESDVRTEAFF	TGTGCCAGCAGTGAATCTGACGTGAGGACTGAAGCTTTCTTT
TRBV30	-	TRBD2	TRBJ2-2	CAWRGTGGSGELFF	TGTGCCTGGAGGGGCACGGGAGGTTCCGGGGAGCTGTTTTTT
TRBV20-1	-	-	TRBJ2-1	CSATPGREQFF	TGCAGTGCTACCCCCGGTCGGGAGCAGTTCTTC
TRBV6-5	-	TRBD2	TRBJ2-4	CASRASGGFTNIQYF	TGTGCCAGCAGGGCTAGCGGGGGGTTTACAAACATTCAGTACTTC
TRBV2	-	-	TRBJ1-2	CASRVLADTF	TGTGCCAGCAGGGTCCTGGCAGACACCTTC
TRBV5-1	-	-	TRBJ2-1	CASSVSATSSYNEQFF	TGCGCCAGCAGTGTTTCAGCGACGAGCTCCTACAATGAGCAGTTCTTC
TRBV5-6	-	-	TRBJ1-2	CASSLGQGRGYGYTF	TGTGCCAGCAGCTTAGGACAAGGGCGTGGCTATGGCTACACCTTC
TRBV4-1	-	TRBD1	TRBJ2-2	CASSHPNSGTGGHTGELFF	TGCGCCAGCAGCCATCCTAATTCGGGGACAGGGGGCCACACCGGGGAGCTGTTTTTT
TRBV6-5	few	-	TRBJ1-1	CASSALAGKNTEAFF	TGTGCCAGCAGCGCCCTTGCAGGGAAGAACACTGAAGCTTTCTTT
TRBV28	once	TRBD1	TRBJ1-3	CASSPGTGSNTIYF	TGTGCCAGCAGTCCGGGGACAGGGAGTAACACCATATATTTT
TRBV4-1	-	TRBD1	TRBJ1-6	CASSRTGTGNSPLHF	TGCGCCAGCAGCCGGACCGGGACAGGGAATTCACCCCTCCACTTT
TRBV7-9	-	-	TRBJ1-5	CASSWGSAGQPQHF	TGTGCCAGCAGCTGGGGTTCGGCGGGACAGCCCCAGCATTTT
TRBV5-4	-	TRBD1	TRBJ2-1	CASSLSGTGGPVEQFF	TGTGCCAGCAGCCTATCGGGGACAGGGGGACCGGTTGAGCAGTTCTTC
TRBV4-1	-	-	TRBJ1-2	CASSQDHEGYTF	TGCGCCAGCAGCCAAGATCATGAGGGCTACACCTTC
TRBV5-1	-	TRBD2	TRBJ2-7	CASQLTSGGYEQYF	TGCGCCAGCCAGCTCACTAGCGGGGGGTACGAGCAGTACTTC
TRBV18	-	-	TRBJ2-7	CASSRTGVGEQYF	TGTGCCAGCTCCCGAACGGGTGTCGGCGAGCAGTACTTC
TRBV5-8	-	TRBD1	TRBJ1-5	CASSGTGGAHSNQPQHF	TGTGCCAGCAGCGGGACAGGGGGAGCCCATAGCAATCAGCCCCAGCATTTT
TRBV7-9	-	TRBD2	TRBJ2-7	CASSPTASGSYEQYF	TGTGCCAGCAGCCCAACGGCTAGCGGGAGCTACGAGCAGTACTTC
TRBV7-9	-	-	TRBJ2-5	CASSLVGGRSETQYF	TGTGCCAGCAGCTTAGTCGGAGGGAGGTCGGAGACCCAGTACTTC
TRBV7-2	-	-	TRBJ2-3	CASSLGFSGVTFTDTQYF	TGTGCCAGCAGCTTAGGCTTTAGCGGAGTAACGTTCACAGATACGCAGTATTTT
TRBV6-5	-	-	TRBJ2-7	CASAQRGYEQYF	TGTGCCAGCGCGCAAAGGGGCTACGAGCAGTACTTC
TRBV30	-	-	TRBJ1-3	CAWNSLSGNTIYF	TGTGCCTGGAACAGCCTCTCTGGAAACACCATATATTTT
TRBV19	-	-	TRBJ1-5	CASSKRDQPQHF	TGTGCCAGTAGTAAAAGAGATCAGCCCCAGCATTTT
TRBV7-6	-	TRBD2	TRBJ2-2	CASSLSVSGGSYTGELFF	TGTGCCAGCAGCTTATCGGTTAGCGGGGGCAGTTACACCGGGGAGCTGTTTTTT
TRBV27	-	-	TRBJ1-1	CASSHAGMNTEAFF	TGTGCCAGCAGTCACGCAGGGATGAACACTGAAGCTTTCTTT
TRBV19	-	-	TRBJ1-2	CASSIVDRDNYGYTF	TGTGCCAGTAGTATAGTTGACAGAGATAACTATGGCTACACCTTC
TRBV7-2	-	TRBD2	TRBJ2-7	CASSNSGGLYEQYF	TGTGCCAGCAGCAACTCGGGGGGGCTGTACGAGCAGTACTTC
TRBV12-3/TRBV12-4	-	-	TRBJ1-1	CASSLSGTKAFF	TGTGCCAGCAGTTTGTCCGGGACAAAAGCTTTCTTT
TRBV14	-	-	TRBJ2-5	CASSQWGGQETQYF	TGTGCCAGCAGCCAATGGGGCGGACAAGAGACCCAGTACTTC
TRBV30	-	-	TRBJ1-5	CAWSSGGQGPCQPQHF	TGTGCCTGGAGTAGCGGGGGTCAGGGCCCCTGTCAGCCCCAGCATTTT
TRBV6-6	once	TRBD2	TRBJ2-1	CASSYQRGGFNEQFF	TGTGCCAGCAGTTACCAGCGGGGGGGTTTCAATGAGCAGTTCTTC
TRBV7-9	-	-	TRBJ1-3	CASSLSISGNTIYF	TGTGCCAGCAGCTTGAGTATCTCTGGAAACACCATATATTTT
TRBV6-5	-	TRBD2	TRBJ2-1	CASSWRLAGENEQFF	TGTGCCAGCAGTTGGAGACTAGCGGGGGAGAATGAGCAGTTCTTC
TRBV3-1/TRBV3-2	-	TRBD2	TRBJ2-5	CASTRGVGTETQYF	TGTGCCAGCACCCGGGGGGTGGGCACGGAGACCCAGTACTTC
TRBV7-2	-	-	TRBJ1-3	CASSFPGHQGNTIYF	TGTGCCAGCAGCTTTCCGGGACATCAAGGGAACACCATATATTTT